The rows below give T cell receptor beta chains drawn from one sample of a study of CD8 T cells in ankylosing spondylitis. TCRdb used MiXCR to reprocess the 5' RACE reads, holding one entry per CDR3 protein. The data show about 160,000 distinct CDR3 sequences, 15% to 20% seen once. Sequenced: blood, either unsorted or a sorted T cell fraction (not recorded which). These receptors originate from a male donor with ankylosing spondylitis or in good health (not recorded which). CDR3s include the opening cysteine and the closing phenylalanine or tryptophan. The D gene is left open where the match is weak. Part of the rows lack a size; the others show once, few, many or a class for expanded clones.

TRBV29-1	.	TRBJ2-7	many	TGCAGCGTTGAAATGAGGACACAAGGGGGTTACGAGCAGTACTTC	CSVEMRTQGGYEQYF
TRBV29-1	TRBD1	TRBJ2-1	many	TGCAGCGTTGCGCGGACAGGGCCCTACAATGAGCAGTTCTTC	CSVARTGPYNEQFF
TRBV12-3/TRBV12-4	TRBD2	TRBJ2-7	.	TGTGCCAGCAGTCCGCAGGCGGGGGCCTACGAGCAGTACTTC	CASSPQAGAYEQYF
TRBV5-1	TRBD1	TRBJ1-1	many	TGCGCCAGCAGCCGACAGGGGGCGAACACTGAAGCTTTCTTT	CASSRQGANTEAFF
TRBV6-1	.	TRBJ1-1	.	TGTGCCAGCAGTGAAAGGGGGGTGTTGACTGAAGCTTTCTTT	CASSERGVLTEAFF
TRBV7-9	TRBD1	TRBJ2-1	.	TGTGCCAGCGGCCGGGACAGTTCCTACAATGAGCAGTTCTTC	CASGRDSSYNEQFF
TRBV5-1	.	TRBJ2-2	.	TGCGCCAGCAGCTTGGGGAGACAGGACACCGGGGAGCTGTTTTTT	CASSLGRQDTGELFF
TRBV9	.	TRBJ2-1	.	TGTGCCAGCAGCGTTACTAGAGGCGATGAGCAGTTCTTC	CASSVTRGDEQFF
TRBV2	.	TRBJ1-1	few	TGTGCCAGCAGTGAATCAGCCGGTCAACGAGCTTTCTTT	CASSESAGQRAFF
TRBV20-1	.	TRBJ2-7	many	TGCAGTGCTAGCAAGGACGGTACGACCTACGAGCAGTACTTC	CSASKDGTTYEQYF
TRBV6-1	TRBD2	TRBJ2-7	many	TGTGCCAGCACCGAGAATAGCGGGAGAAGAGGCGAGCAGTACTTC	CASTENSGRRGEQYF
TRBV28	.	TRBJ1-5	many	TGTGCCAGCAGCTGGACAGATAGCAATCAGCCCCAGCATTTT	CASSWTDSNQPQHF